This T cell receptor beta chain was captured in a study of long-term antiretroviral therapy in people with HIV. Investigators performed immunoSEQ version v3.0 at survey level. Profiling relied on immunoSEQ multiplex PCR, and the TCRdb table lists in-frame clones only, not all of them. The sample consists of 20,000 to 25,000 clones, 65% to 85% of them appearing once. There are a few counts of this clone. Its cognate antigen is unknown. General study results and limits: When set beside controls, HIV repertoires had CDR3 length ranges that were narrower.

Looked up from germline, CDR1 is WNHNN and CDR2 is SYGVQD (reference sequence). CDR3 length equals 15 residues. V lost 0 bases and J lost 4; bases outside the gene matches: 2. The chain recombines TRBV10-1 with TRBJ2-7; 11 bases match TRBD2. The source was unsorted PBMCs, collected less than 1.8 years before starting antiretroviral therapy. The clonotype comes from a woman aged 40 to 50 with HIV. DNA of the CDR3: TGCGCCAGCAGTGAGTCAGGGACTAGCGGATACGAGCAGTACTTC. It encodes CASSESGTSGYEQYF.